This is a list of T cell receptor beta chains from one sample in a study of T cell responses to AZD1222 COVID-19 vaccine. Sequenced by immunoSEQ multiplex PCR; TCRdb stores in-frame clones only, minus some. The repertoire holds roughly 120,000 clones, with around 92% as singletons. Sequencing was performed on peripheral blood, taken 28 days after the second AZD1222 dose. The receptors shown here come from an adult who received the AZD1222 COVID-19 vaccine. CDR3s include the opening cysteine and the closing phenylalanine or tryptophan. Fields, in order: D gene, V gene, J gene, clone size, CDR3 protein, CDR3 DNA. The D gene is left open where the match is weak. Rows may omit the clone size; those that give it use once, few, many or a size class.

D gene: TRBD2; V gene: TRBV2; J gene: TRBJ2-7; clone size: NA; CDR3 protein: CASSEAARTSTAYEQYF; CDR3 DNA: TGTGCCAGCAGTGAAGCGGCTAGGACTAGTACCGCCTACGAGCAGTACTTC
D gene: NA; V gene: TRBV7-9; J gene: TRBJ1-2; clone size: NA; CDR3 protein: CASSLERVHHTF; CDR3 DNA: TGTGCCAGCAGCTTAGAGAGGGTACACCACACCTTC
D gene: NA; V gene: TRBV5-6; J gene: TRBJ2-3; clone size: NA; CDR3 protein: CASSFVAVTDTQYF; CDR3 DNA: TGTGCCAGCAGCTTTGTGGCAGTCACAGATACGCAGTATTTT
D gene: NA; V gene: TRBV5-4; J gene: TRBJ1-1; clone size: NA; CDR3 protein: CASSSRAGNTEAFF; CDR3 DNA: TGTGCCAGCAGCTCGAGGGCCGGGAACACTGAAGCTTTCTTT
D gene: NA; V gene: TRBV28; J gene: TRBJ1-1; clone size: NA; CDR3 protein: CASSRTVNTEAFF; CDR3 DNA: TGTGCCAGCAGTAGGACGGTGAACACTGAAGCTTTCTTT
D gene: NA; V gene: TRBV5-6; J gene: TRBJ2-7; clone size: NA; CDR3 protein: CASSYYGTSSYEQYF; CDR3 DNA: TGTGCCAGCAGCTACTACGGGACCAGCTCCTACGAGCAGTACTTC
D gene: TRBD1; V gene: TRBV28; J gene: TRBJ1-5; clone size: NA; CDR3 protein: CASSGGQGKVQPQHF; CDR3 DNA: TGTGCCAGCAGTGGGGGACAGGGAAAGGTTCAGCCCCAGCATTTT
D gene: NA; V gene: TRBV19; J gene: TRBJ2-3; clone size: NA; CDR3 protein: CASSGPRDTQYF; CDR3 DNA: TGTGCCAGTAGTGGACCGCGGGATACGCAGTATTTT
D gene: TRBD2; V gene: TRBV3-1/TRBV3-2; J gene: TRBJ2-5; clone size: NA; CDR3 protein: CASSQDGVAGVKTQYF; CDR3 DNA: TGTGCCAGCAGCCAAGATGGGGTAGCGGGAGTAAAGACCCAGTACTTC
D gene: TRBD2; V gene: TRBV15; J gene: TRBJ2-3; clone size: NA; CDR3 protein: CATSRGTSGGADTQYF; CDR3 DNA: TGTGCCACCAGCAGGGGGACTAGCGGGGGTGCAGATACGCAGTATTTT
D gene: TRBD1; V gene: TRBV3-1/TRBV3-2; J gene: TRBJ1-6; clone size: NA; CDR3 protein: CASTGGGYNSPLHF; CDR3 DNA: TGTGCCTCTACAGGGGGCGGGTATAATTCACCCCTCCACTTT
D gene: TRBD1; V gene: TRBV10-3; J gene: TRBJ1-5; clone size: once; CDR3 protein: CAISLTGEGNQPQHF; CDR3 DNA: TGTGCCATCAGCTTGACAGGGGAAGGCAATCAGCCCCAGCATTTT
D gene: NA; V gene: TRBV5-4; J gene: TRBJ1-5; clone size: NA; CDR3 protein: CASSNWLPTNQPQHF; CDR3 DNA: TGTGCCAGCAGCAATTGGTTACCAACCAATCAGCCCCAGCATTTT
D gene: TRBD2; V gene: TRBV7-7; J gene: TRBJ2-1; clone size: NA; CDR3 protein: CASSLGLAGNNEQFF; CDR3 DNA: TGTGCTAGCAGCTTGGGTCTAGCGGGAAACAATGAGCAGTTCTTC
D gene: NA; V gene: TRBV21-1; J gene: TRBJ2-7; clone size: NA; CDR3 protein: CASSKARSRGLSYEQYF; CDR3 DNA: TGTGCCAGCAGCAAAGCGCGTAGCAGGGGGCTCTCCTACGAGCAGTACTTC
D gene: NA; V gene: TRBV6-5; J gene: TRBJ1-6; clone size: NA; CDR3 protein: CASRTGQNYSPLHF; CDR3 DNA: TGTGCCAGCAGGACAGGACAAAACTATTCACCCCTCCACTTT
D gene: NA; V gene: TRBV7-9; J gene: TRBJ1-2; clone size: NA; CDR3 protein: CASSLQGSIYGYTF; CDR3 DNA: TGTGCCAGCAGCTTACAGGGTAGTATCTATGGCTACACCTTC
D gene: NA; V gene: TRBV19; J gene: TRBJ1-2; clone size: NA; CDR3 protein: CASRATGQNYGYTF; CDR3 DNA: TGTGCCAGTAGGGCCACAGGACAAAACTATGGCTACACCTTC
D gene: NA; V gene: TRBV28; J gene: TRBJ2-7; clone size: NA; CDR3 protein: CASSILRDSNSYEQYF; CDR3 DNA: TGTGCCAGCAGTATCCTCCGGGACTCGAATAGTTACGAGCAGTACTTC
D gene: NA; V gene: TRBV11-2; J gene: TRBJ2-7; clone size: NA; CDR3 protein: CASSQTQGTNEQYF; CDR3 DNA: TGTGCCAGCAGTCAAACCCAGGGGACTAACGAGCAGTACTTC
D gene: NA; V gene: TRBV7-2; J gene: TRBJ1-3; clone size: NA; CDR3 protein: CASSLFGSRAGNTIYF; CDR3 DNA: TGTGCCAGCAGCTTATTCGGCTCTCGAGCTGGAAACACCATATATTTT
D gene: TRBD1; V gene: TRBV12-3/TRBV12-4; J gene: TRBJ2-5; clone size: NA; CDR3 protein: CASTSGTGQTQYF; CDR3 DNA: TGTGCCAGCACCTCCGGGACAGGGCAGACCCAGTACTTC
D gene: NA; V gene: TRBV18; J gene: TRBJ1-5; clone size: NA; CDR3 protein: CASSPDRNQPQHF; CDR3 DNA: TGTGCCAGCTCTCCCGACAGGAATCAGCCCCAGCATTTT
D gene: NA; V gene: TRBV4-1; J gene: TRBJ1-5; clone size: NA; CDR3 protein: CASSQDPGSQPQHF; CDR3 DNA: TGCGCCAGCAGCCAAGACCCTGGGAGTCAGCCCCAGCATTTT
D gene: TRBD1; V gene: TRBV7-7; J gene: TRBJ2-1; clone size: NA; CDR3 protein: CASSLDLDRANEQFF; CDR3 DNA: TGTGCTAGCAGCTTAGACTTGGACAGGGCAAATGAGCAGTTCTTC
D gene: TRBD1; V gene: TRBV19; J gene: TRBJ1-2; clone size: NA; CDR3 protein: CASSMGQGYGYTF; CDR3 DNA: TGTGCCAGTAGTATGGGACAGGGGTATGGCTACACCTTC
D gene: TRBD1; V gene: TRBV7-2; J gene: TRBJ2-7; clone size: NA; CDR3 protein: CASSPPGTGGDEQYF; CDR3 DNA: TGTGCCAGCAGCCCTCCCGGGACAGGGGGCGACGAGCAGTACTTC
D gene: NA; V gene: TRBV4-2; J gene: TRBJ1-4; clone size: NA; CDR3 protein: CASSPRSGTIEKLFF; CDR3 DNA: TGTGCCAGCAGTCCCCGGTCAGGGACTATCGAAAAACTGTTTTTT
D gene: TRBD1; V gene: TRBV7-2; J gene: TRBJ1-2; clone size: few; CDR3 protein: CASNGGTGNYGYTF; CDR3 DNA: TGTGCCAGCAACGGTGGGACAGGGAACTATGGCTACACCTTC
D gene: TRBD2; V gene: TRBV10-3; J gene: TRBJ2-5; clone size: NA; CDR3 protein: CAARTSPGETQYF; CDR3 DNA: TGTGCCGCCAGGACTAGCCCGGGAGAGACCCAGTACTTC
D gene: NA; V gene: TRBV28; J gene: TRBJ1-5; clone size: NA; CDR3 protein: CASSLYSSGKTQHF; CDR3 DNA: TGTGCCAGCAGTTTATACAGCTCTGGTAAGACCCAGCATTTT
D gene: NA; V gene: TRBV12-1; J gene: TRBJ2-7; clone size: NA; CDR3 protein: CASSFGRSSYEQYF; CDR3 DNA: TGTGCCAGCAGCTTCGGACGAAGCTCCTACGAGCAGTACTTC
D gene: NA; V gene: TRBV10-3; J gene: TRBJ1-2; clone size: NA; CDR3 protein: CAISEAGSRGYTF; CDR3 DNA: TGTGCCATCAGTGAAGCGGGATCTCGGGGCTACACCTTC
D gene: TRBD1; V gene: TRBV29-1; J gene: TRBJ1-5; clone size: NA; CDR3 protein: CSVRTGSNQPQHF; CDR3 DNA: TGCAGCGTCCGGACAGGGAGCAATCAGCCCCAGCATTTT
D gene: TRBD1; V gene: TRBV18; J gene: TRBJ1-2; clone size: NA; CDR3 protein: CASSPPGTGTVNYGYTF; CDR3 DNA: TGTGCCAGCTCACCTCCCGGGACAGGGACTGTAAACTATGGCTACACCTTC
D gene: TRBD1; V gene: TRBV6-5; J gene: TRBJ1-2; clone size: NA; CDR3 protein: CASSFQGAIFGYTF; CDR3 DNA: TGTGCCAGCAGTTTTCAGGGGGCGATCTTCGGCTACACCTTC
D gene: NA; V gene: TRBV19; J gene: TRBJ2-7; clone size: NA; CDR3 protein: CASSIDIQLSYEQYF; CDR3 DNA: TGTGCCAGTAGTATTGACATACAACTAAGCTACGAGCAGTACTTC
D gene: NA; V gene: TRBV4-1; J gene: TRBJ1-1; clone size: NA; CDR3 protein: CASSQDWRGAEAFF; CDR3 DNA: TGCGCCAGCAGCCAAGATTGGCGAGGGGCTGAAGCTTTCTTT
D gene: NA; V gene: TRBV19; J gene: TRBJ1-6; clone size: NA; CDR3 protein: CASSINGGLRSPLHF; CDR3 DNA: TGTGCCAGTAGTATTAATGGCGGTTTGCGTTCACCCCTCCACTTT
D gene: TRBD2; V gene: TRBV7-2; J gene: TRBJ2-1; clone size: NA; CDR3 protein: CASSLARDTFSGRGKYNEQFF; CDR3 DNA: TGTGCCAGCAGCTTAGCCAGGGACACCTTTAGCGGGAGGGGAAAATACAATGAGCAGTTCTTC
D gene: NA; V gene: TRBV12-3/TRBV12-4; J gene: TRBJ2-2; clone size: NA; CDR3 protein: CASSLKVTGELFF; CDR3 DNA: TGTGCCAGCAGTTTAAAGGTTACCGGGGAGCTGTTTTTT
D gene: TRBD1; V gene: TRBV24-1; J gene: TRBJ2-3; clone size: NA; CDR3 protein: CATGDRVVHTQYF; CDR3 DNA: TGTGCCACCGGAGACAGGGTGGTGCATACGCAGTATTTT